Listed below are T cell receptor beta chains from one sample, sequenced in a study of blood T cell repertoires in COVID-19. Measured with immunoSEQ multiplex PCR; TCRdb has only the in-frame clones, and not every one. Of around 300,000 clones in the sample, around 90% were seen once. Input material: PBMCs or T cells enriched from blood (not recorded which). The receptors here all came from a young man who had recovered from COVID-19. The CDR3 runs from the conserved cysteine through the conserved F or W. A D gene is named only where the DNA matches it firmly. Expanded clones get a size class; other rows say once, few or many, or leave the size out.

J: TRBJ1-2; V: TRBV3-1/TRBV3-2; length: 13; D: .; size: .; DNA: TGTGCCAGCAGCCATGGGCAGGGCTATGGCTACACCTTC; CDR3: CASSHGQGYGYTF
J: TRBJ1-6; V: TRBV30; length: 14; D: TRBD1; size: .; DNA: TGTGCCTGGAGTGATCAGGGGGCGAATTCACCCCTCCACTTT; CDR3: CAWSDQGANSPLHF
J: TRBJ2-3; V: TRBV9; length: 21; D: TRBD2; size: .; DNA: TGTGCCAGCAGCGTAAGGGCGGGACTAGCGGGGGGGCTGCATCGCACAGATACGCAGTATTTT; CDR3: CASSVRAGLAGGLHRTDTQYF
J: TRBJ2-1; V: TRBV12-5; length: 12; D: TRBD1; size: .; DNA: TGTGCTAGCGGGACAGGGTCCAATGAGCAGTTCTTC; CDR3: CASGTGSNEQFF
J: TRBJ1-2; V: TRBV7-9; length: 14; D: .; size: .; DNA: TGTGCCAGCAGCTTATCGACAGCTCTCTATGGCTACACCTTC; CDR3: CASSLSTALYGYTF
J: TRBJ1-2; V: TRBV5-1; length: 16; D: .; size: .; DNA: TGCGCCAGCAGCTTGGTTAGCAGGGGAGGGACCTATGGCTACACCTTC; CDR3: CASSLVSRGGTYGYTF
J: TRBJ1-3; V: TRBV4-2; length: 15; D: .; size: .; DNA: TGTGCCAGCAGCCAAGATCTAGTCCCTGGAAACACCATATATTTT; CDR3: CASSQDLVPGNTIYF
J: TRBJ2-1; V: TRBV5-1; length: 15; D: .; size: once; DNA: TGCGCCAGCAGCTTGGGGCGGGTCGCCTACAATGAGCAGTTCTTC; CDR3: CASSLGRVAYNEQFF
J: TRBJ2-3; V: TRBV24-1; length: 15; D: TRBD1; size: .; DNA: TGTGCCACCAGTGGTACAAGGACAGGGTCAGATACGCAGTATTTT; CDR3: CATSGTRTGSDTQYF
J: TRBJ2-7; V: TRBV6-5; length: 13; D: .; size: .; DNA: TGTGCCAGCAGTCAGGGTCCCTCCTACGAGCAGTACTTC; CDR3: CASSQGPSYEQYF
J: TRBJ1-1; V: TRBV5-1; length: 14; D: .; size: .; DNA: TGCGCCAGCAGCTGGGACATTCCGAACACTGAAGCTTTCTTT; CDR3: CASSWDIPNTEAFF
J: TRBJ1-1; V: TRBV28; length: 15; D: .; size: .; DNA: TGTGCCAGCAGTTTGGCGGGGGCAGGGAACACTGAAGCTTTCTTT; CDR3: CASSLAGAGNTEAFF
J: TRBJ2-1; V: TRBV27; length: 15; D: TRBD1; size: .; DNA: TGTGCCAGCAGTTCCCCGGGACAGGGCAACAATGAGCAGTTCTTC; CDR3: CASSSPGQGNNEQFF
J: TRBJ1-5; V: TRBV10-2; length: 16; D: .; size: .; DNA: TGCGCCAGCAGTAGGACAGCCTATGGGGGCAATCAGCCCCAGCATTTT; CDR3: CASSRTAYGGNQPQHF
J: TRBJ2-1; V: TRBV28; length: 13; D: .; size: .; DNA: TGTGCCAGCAGTTTTCAGACAGAAAATGAGCAGTTCTTC; CDR3: CASSFQTENEQFF
J: TRBJ1-1; V: TRBV18; length: 13; D: .; size: .; DNA: TGTGCCAGCTCACAGCAGGCGAACACTGAAGCTTTCTTT; CDR3: CASSQQANTEAFF
J: TRBJ1-2; V: TRBV25-1; length: 13; D: .; size: .; DNA: TGTGCCAGCACCCCGGGGAGGGGTGGAGGCTACACCTTC; CDR3: CASTPGRGGGYTF
J: TRBJ1-3; V: TRBV15; length: 15; D: .; size: once; DNA: TGTGCCACCAGCAGAGATAGGAGCTCTGGAAACACCATATATTTT; CDR3: CATSRDRSSGNTIYF
J: TRBJ1-3; V: TRBV7-9; length: 13; D: TRBD1; size: .; DNA: TGTGCCAGCAGGGATACAGGGGACCGAACCATATATTTT; CDR3: CASRDTGDRTIYF
J: TRBJ1-4; V: TRBV30; length: 17; D: TRBD1; size: .; DNA: TGTGCCTGGAGTGTATCCGGACAGGGTATATATAGTGAAAAACTGTTTTTT; CDR3: CAWSVSGQGIYSEKLFF
J: TRBJ1-6; V: TRBV20-1; length: 15; D: TRBD1; size: .; DNA: TGCAGTGCTAGTACCGGGACAGGGGATAATTCACCCCTCCACTTT; CDR3: CSASTGTGDNSPLHF
J: TRBJ1-1; V: TRBV10-3; length: 13; D: .; size: .; DNA: TGTGCCATCAGTGAGTCGGATGGGAGGCGAGCTTTCTTT; CDR3: CAISESDGRRAFF
J: TRBJ2-1; V: TRBV27; length: 14; D: TRBD1; size: .; DNA: TGTGCCAGCGCCGACAGGGGACATAACAATGAGCAGTTCTTC; CDR3: CASADRGHNNEQFF
J: TRBJ2-5; V: TRBV29-1; length: 15; D: TRBD2; size: .; DNA: TGCAGCGTTGTCGCAGCGGGGGGGATCCAAGAGACCCAGTACTTC; CDR3: CSVVAAGGIQETQYF
J: TRBJ2-3; V: TRBV3-1/TRBV3-2; length: 16; D: .; size: .; DNA: TGTGCCAGCAGCCACACAGGTGTGACGCTGACAGATACGCAGTATTTT; CDR3: CASSHTGVTLTDTQYF
J: TRBJ1-2; V: TRBV6-5; length: 12; D: .; size: once; DNA: TGTGCCAGCAGTTACTCGGGCACCCAGACCACCTTC; CDR3: CASSYSGTQTTF
J: TRBJ1-5; V: TRBV2; length: 14; D: .; size: .; DNA: TGTGCCAGCAGTGAAAGGACAAATAGTCAGCCCCAGCATTTT; CDR3: CASSERTNSQPQHF
J: TRBJ1-5; V: TRBV2; length: 20; D: .; size: .; DNA: TGTGCCAGCAGTGAATGGATAGCCCCAAATACAAAATATAGCAATCAGCCCCAGCATTTT; CDR3: CASSEWIAPNTKYSNQPQHF
J: TRBJ2-7; V: TRBV19; length: 16; D: TRBD2; size: .; DNA: TGTGCCAGTAGTATGGGGACTAGCGGGGTTGCTTACGAGCAGTACTTC; CDR3: CASSMGTSGVAYEQYF